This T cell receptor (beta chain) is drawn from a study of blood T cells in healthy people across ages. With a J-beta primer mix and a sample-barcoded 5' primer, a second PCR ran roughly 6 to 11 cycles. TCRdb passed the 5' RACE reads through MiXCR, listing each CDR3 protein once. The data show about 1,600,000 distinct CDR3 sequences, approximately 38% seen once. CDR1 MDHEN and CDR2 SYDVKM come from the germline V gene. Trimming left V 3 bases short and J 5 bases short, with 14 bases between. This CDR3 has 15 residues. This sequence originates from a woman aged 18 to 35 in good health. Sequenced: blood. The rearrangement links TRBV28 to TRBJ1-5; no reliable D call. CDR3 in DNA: TGTGCCAGCAGTTTTGTGAGTCCCAAGGATCAGCCCCAGCATTTT. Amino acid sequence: CASSFVSPKDQPQHF.